The clone carrying this T cell receptor beta chain was counted many times. Its target is not known. The PCR ran on 60 Vbeta and 13 Jbeta primers. Produced via immunoSEQ multiplex PCR; TCRdb's table is partial and in-frame only. The table includes over 130,000 clones, approximately 80% detected once. J lost 6 bases, V lost 4 bases, and 16 bases had no gene match. The CDR3 sequence is 18 residues long. The germline V gene has CDR1 SGHDN and CDR2 FVKESK. This sample is drawn from a study of cytomegalovirus exposure and HLA in healthy donors. Study-level results: One later analysis reportedly identified an Asian-associated ancestry cluster that showed fewer N-insertions than the roughly 620-donor mean. The authors listed around 150 TCR beta chains as cytomegalovirus-associated. Per published accounts, TCR beta sequences correctly predicted the HLA-A and HLA-B alleles of most subjects. Clonal expansion, a later analysis showed, was greater in HLA-associated TCR beta chains than in equally common others.

The V call is TRBV14, the J call TRBJ2-7, with TRBD1 matching over 12 bases. The sequence was collected from a man aged 30 to 39 in good health and CMV-seropositive. The sequenced sample was PBMCs. The CDR3 region is CASSPLRGTGGKSSEQYF. CDR3 nucleotide sequence: TGTGCCAGCAGCCCCCTAAGAGGGACAGGGGGCAAAAGTTCCGAGCAGTACTTC.